This TCR beta chain was obtained from a study of blood T cell repertoires in COVID-19 (dated by TCRdb to the early 2020s). Regarding the research as a whole: Samples covering the acute and convalescent phases of COVID-19 were provided by collaborators in the United States, Italy and Spain. The material from the prospective study consisted of cDNA or gDNA derived from T cells, B-cell-depleted T cells, or PBMCs. The dataset comprised deeply sampled blood TCRbeta repertoires from subjects exposed to, actively infected with, or recovered from COVID-19. The repertoires were made available in a free public database intended to serve as a resource for research on the immune response to SARS-CoV-2. Samples came from the ongoing ImmuneRACE study (first 160 participants) plus 1,254 subjects from 6 global collaborators. Nearly every sample came with metadata listing a de-identified subject ID, COVID-19 status, age in years and sex. Where available, HLA class I and class II types were taken from metadata supplied by the sample provider and were not determined by assay-based typing. Paper-wide results and their limitations: The amount of clinical and demographic metadata varied by source and participant and was provided uncurated.

One collaborating source in Seattle enrolled patients during active infection and followed them longitudinally through the course of disease. Each collaborating institution followed its own protocols to collect whole blood in K2EDTA tubes. For TCRbeta analysis, collaborators shipped samples as frozen whole blood, isolated PBMCs, or DNA extracted from either of those sample types. The CDR3 runs 14 residues from the cysteine to the phenylalanine. Left in the record is the CDR3 DNA by itself, 42 bases read in frame from the first base. Based on the germline V gene, the CDR1 and CDR2 sequences are SNHLY and FYNNEI. Relative to germline, V is missing 4 bases and J is missing 1 base, with 1 base of the junction outside any gene match. As for this clone: Its antigen target is currently unknown. Base quality data are lacking; no much larger clone is found one base away.

TCRbeta CDR3 regions were amplified from genomic DNA by means of the immunoSEQ Assay, a bias-controlled multiplex PCR. The paper's processing steps were these. The number of nucleated cells in each sample was estimated from the amplification of reference gene primers within the assay. To quantify the absolute abundance of each unique TCRbeta CDR3 rearrangement, sequence reads were collapsed and filtered. For each sample, productive Simpson clonality was calculated as the square root of Simpson's diversity index across productive rearrangements. TCRdb took over this immuneACCESS table, retaining in-frame rearrangements with V and J assigned. Such tables are incomplete; in checked studies, under half of the missing clones stem from an unresolved V gene, and the remainder is unexplained. V and J calls and clone size are copied from that table; D and trimming were computed from the DNA. Within this sample are 300,000 to 350,000 clones, with around 88% of them counted one time only. Clones ranked in the top ten supply 1.5% to 2% of the sample.

This clonotype originated in a woman aged 30 to 39 with COVID-19, enrolled during active disease. Material for sequencing was peripheral blood. The V and J segments used are TRBV2 and TRBJ1-5; 7 junctional bases match TRBD1. The CDR3 protein sequence reads: CASSVQGSNQPQHF. The DNA is as follows: TGTGCCAGCAGTGTACAGGGGAGCAATCAGCCCCAGCATTTT.